A selection of T cell receptor beta chains follows, all from one sample in a study of blood T cell repertoires in COVID-19. Profiling relied on immunoSEQ multiplex PCR, and the TCRdb table lists in-frame clones only, not all of them. Of over 120,000 clones in the sample, around 73% were seen once. The sample taken for sequencing was peripheral blood. Receptors were obtained from a woman aged 45-65 years with active or convalescent COVID-19. Each CDR3 is given with its conserved first and last residue. A D gene is named only where the DNA matches it firmly. Some rows mark clone size as missing; the rest say once, few, many or name a class of expanded clone.

>TRBD2|TRBV5-1|TRBJ2-1|once
TGCGCCAGCAGCTTGGGTGCTAATGGACTAGCAGGCAATGAGCAGTTCTTC
CASSLGANGLAGNEQFF
>TRBD2|TRBV6-4|TRBJ2-7|many
TGTGCCAGCAGTGACTCTCGGGCGGGAGGATCCTACGAGCAGTACTTC
CASSDSRAGGSYEQYF
>.|TRBV7-8|TRBJ1-5|.
TGTGCCAGCAGCTTAGGCGGGGATCAGCCCCAGCATTTT
CASSLGGDQPQHF
>.|TRBV7-6|TRBJ2-7|.
TGTGCCAGCAGCCGCCCTGTGGAGGGGGAGCAGTACTTC
CASSRPVEGEQYF
>TRBD1|TRBV18|TRBJ1-6|.
TGTGCCAGCTCACCACGGCAGGGGGATAATTCACCCCTCCACTTT
CASSPRQGDNSPLHF
>TRBD2|TRBV7-2|TRBJ2-3|.
TGTGCCAGCAGCTTTTCTAGCGGGGGCACAGATACGCAGTATTTT
CASSFSSGGTDTQYF
>TRBD1|TRBV27|TRBJ1-5|.
TGTGCCAGCAGTTTAGGACAGGGATGGTGGCCCCAGCATTTT
CASSLGQGWWPQHF
>.|TRBV7-2|TRBJ2-5|.
TGTGCCAGCAGTCGTTCCGGGGGTCACGAGACCCAGTACTTC
CASSRSGGHETQYF
>TRBD1|TRBV7-9|TRBJ1-4|.
TGTGCCAGCAGCCAGAGACAGGGCGGGGAAAAACTGTTTTTT
CASSQRQGGEKLFF
>TRBD2|TRBV5-6|TRBJ2-7|.
TGTGCCAGCAGCCCATGGAGGGAAAGCGGGATATACCCCCTATACGAGCAGTACTTC
CASSPWRESGIYPLYEQYF
>.|TRBV6-1|TRBJ2-7|.
TGTGCCAGCAGTGAATATTCCTCAGGGGGCGCAGGGAGGGGCTACGAGCAGTACTTC
CASSEYSSGGAGRGYEQYF
>.|TRBV28|TRBJ1-1|.
TGTGCCAGCAGTTTAGCTAGGAACACTGAAGCTTTCTTT
CASSLARNTEAFF
>TRBD2|TRBV7-8|TRBJ2-3|.
TGTGCCAGCACCGCTAGCGGGGGGGCCACAGATACGCAGTATTTT
CASTASGGATDTQYF
>.|TRBV7-8|TRBJ2-7|.
TGTGCCAGCAGCGGCACTAGGGTGGGGTCCTACGAGCAGTACTTC
CASSGTRVGSYEQYF
>TRBD2|TRBV7-9|TRBJ2-2|.
TGTGCCAGCAGCTGGAGCGGGGCGAACACCGGGGAGCTGTTTTTT
CASSWSGANTGELFF
>.|TRBV7-2|TRBJ2-7|.
TGTGCCAGCAGCTTAGGGCAGCGGTACGAGCAGTACTTC
CASSLGQRYEQYF
>.|TRBV7-9|TRBJ2-1|.
TGTGCCAGCAGCCACCTAACCTACAATGAGCAGTTCTTC
CASSHLTYNEQFF
>TRBD1|TRBV7-3|TRBJ1-3|.
TGTGCCAGCAGCTTACCACATACAGGGGGCGCGAGTGGAAACACCATATATTTT
CASSLPHTGGASGNTIYF
>TRBD1|TRBV6-1|TRBJ1-3|.
TGTGCCAGCAGTGGACAGGGGAAGAGCTCTGGAAACACCATATATTTT
CASSGQGKSSGNTIYF
>.|TRBV19|TRBJ1-3|.
TGTGCCAGTAGTATAGTTACAGGGACAACTGGAAACACCATATATTTT
CASSIVTGTTGNTIYF
>.|TRBV7-9|TRBJ2-7|.
TGTGCCAGCAGCCCTAGGGGCGCGAGCTCCTACGAGCAGTACTTC
CASSPRGASSYEQYF
>TRBD1|TRBV5-1|TRBJ1-2|.
TGCGCCAGCAGCCTGACAGGGAACTTTAACTATGGCTACACCTTC
CASSLTGNFNYGYTF
>.|TRBV19|TRBJ2-1|.
TGTGCCAGTAGTTTGGACTATCCGGGGAACAATGAGCAGTTCTTC
CASSLDYPGNNEQFF
>TRBD1|TRBV30|TRBJ2-7|.
TGTGCCTGGAAGGACAGGGGGAAGTACGAGCAGTACTTC
CAWKDRGKYEQYF
>TRBD2|TRBV19|TRBJ2-7|.
TGTGCCAGTACCCAGCGGGGGAGCCCCTACGAGCAGTACTTC
CASTQRGSPYEQYF
>TRBD1|TRBV7-6|TRBJ2-7|.
TGTGCCAGCAGCTTGCAGGGGGCCCTTTACTACGAGCAGTACTTC
CASSLQGALYYEQYF
>TRBD1|TRBV29-1|TRBJ2-7|.
TGCAGCGCCGGACAGGTAGACGAGCAGTACTTC
CSAGQVDEQYF
>.|TRBV6-2/TRBV6-3|TRBJ2-3|.
TGTGCCAGCAGTTACGGCAGAAGTCGCACAGATACGCAGTATTTT
CASSYGRSRTDTQYF
>TRBD2|TRBV6-6|TRBJ2-1|once
TGTGCCAGCAGTCAAACGGGACTAGCGGGGGGGAGCTCCTACAATGAGCAGTTCTTC
CASSQTGLAGGSSYNEQFF
>TRBD2|TRBV4-2|TRBJ2-3|.
TGTGCCAGCAGCCAACCGGGCGGGGGGGGCCCTAATACGCAGTATTTT
CASSQPGGGGPNTQYF
>.|TRBV7-8|TRBJ1-4|few
TGTGCCAGCAGCCCGGTAGGGGGTCCTAATGAAAAACTGTTTTTT
CASSPVGGPNEKLFF
>TRBD1|TRBV28|TRBJ2-3|.
TGTGCCAGCAGCCCGCCGGGACAGGGAACAGATACGCAGTATTTT
CASSPPGQGTDTQYF
>TRBD2|TRBV4-3|TRBJ2-5|.
TGCGCCAGCAGCCCCACGGGGGGTTTGGTGGAGACCCAGTACTTC
CASSPTGGLVETQYF
>.|TRBV6-2/TRBV6-3|TRBJ2-7|.
TGTGCCAGCAGTAAAGCAGGGGTCGGCGAGCAGTACTTC
CASSKAGVGEQYF
>.|TRBV2|TRBJ2-2|.
TGTGCCAGCCGAGCAAGCACCGGGGAGCTGTTTTTT
CASRASTGELFF
>TRBD1|TRBV6-2/TRBV6-3|TRBJ1-4|.
TGTGCCAGCAGCCATGGGACAGGGGGATCCTACGGGGGAAAACTGTTTTTT
CASSHGTGGSYGGKLFF
>.|TRBV9|TRBJ1-3|.
TGTGCCAGCAGCGTAGATCCCGGGGCGGGGACCTCTGGAAACACCATATATTTT
CASSVDPGAGTSGNTIYF
>.|TRBV6-5|TRBJ1-2|.
TGTGCCACCGGAACCACAGGGCCCAACTATGGCTACACCTTC
CATGTTGPNYGYTF
>.|TRBV5-5|TRBJ1-1|few
TGTGCCAGCAGCTTGGCGAATCTGGGGGGGACTGAAGCTTTCTTT
CASSLANLGGTEAFF
>.|TRBV7-2|TRBJ2-3|.
TGTGCCAGCAGCTTAACGGGAGCTAGCACAGATACGCAGTATTTT
CASSLTGASTDTQYF
>.|TRBV2|TRBJ1-1|.
TGTGCCAGCAGTCGAGAACCCCCGGGGAACACTGAAGCTTTCTTT
CASSREPPGNTEAFF
>TRBD1|TRBV9|TRBJ2-2|.
TGTGCCAGCAGCCCCCAGGGACAGGGCTTCGGGGAGCTGTTTTTT
CASSPQGQGFGELFF
>.|TRBV10-2|TRBJ1-1|.
TGCGCCAGCAGTTCAAGAGAGAACACTGAAGCTTTCTTT
CASSSRENTEAFF
>TRBD2|TRBV3-1/TRBV3-2|TRBJ2-1|.
TGTGCCAGCAGCCCCGGGGGTAGCGGGAGGAGAAATGAGCAGTTCTTC
CASSPGGSGRRNEQFF
>.|TRBV6-5|TRBJ1-6|.
TGTGCCAGCAAACGGAGGGATTCACCCCTCCACTTT
CASKRRDSPLHF
>TRBD2|TRBV7-2|TRBJ2-5|.
TGTGCCAGCAGCTTAGGAATCAGCGGGGGACAAGAGACCCAGTACTTC
CASSLGISGGQETQYF
>.|TRBV30|TRBJ1-1|.
TGTGCCTGGAGTTTTAGCACGAACACTGAAGCTTTCTTT
CAWSFSTNTEAFF
>.|TRBV2|TRBJ2-7|.
TGTGCCAGCAAGGGGACCTACGAGCAGTACTTC
CASKGTYEQYF
>.|TRBV7-8|TRBJ2-3|.
TGTGCCAGCAGCTTAGCCGTGGGGGCCGCAGATACGCAGTATTTT
CASSLAVGAADTQYF
>TRBD2|TRBV30|TRBJ2-2|.
TGTGCCTGCCCCGCGCCGGGGAGCGGGGGGGCCGGGGAGCTGTTTTTT
CACPAPGSGGAGELFF
>TRBD1|TRBV19|TRBJ1-2|.
TGTGCCAGTAGCCCGGGACAGGGAAACTATGGCTACACCTTC
CASSPGQGNYGYTF
>TRBD2|TRBV7-2|TRBJ2-1|.
TGTGCCAGCAGCCCAAGCGGGGGGGCTGGCTATGAGCAGTTCTTC
CASSPSGGAGYEQFF
>TRBD1|TRBV11-2|TRBJ2-1|many
TGTGCCAGCAGCTTAGCACAGGGGGCCCATGAGCAGTTCTTC
CASSLAQGAHEQFF
>TRBD1|TRBV10-3|TRBJ2-7|.
TGTGCCATCAGAGAAGGACAGGCGACCTACGAGCAGTACTTC
CAIREGQATYEQYF
>TRBD1|TRBV10-3|TRBJ1-3|once
TGTGCCATCAAGGGACAGGGTACTGGAAACACCATATATTTT
CAIKGQGTGNTIYF
>.|TRBV21-1|TRBJ2-6|.
TGTGCCAGCAGCACTGAACGGGTCTCCGGGGCCAACGTCCTGACTTTC
CASSTERVSGANVLTF
>TRBD1|TRBV19|TRBJ1-2|medium-sized
TGTGCCAGTAGTCCCAGGGGACAGGGCGGTGGCTACACCTTC
CASSPRGQGGGYTF
>TRBD2|TRBV6-2/TRBV6-3|TRBJ2-3|.
TGTGCCAGCAGCCTATTAGCGGGGGGGGGCCCAGATACGCAGTATTTT
CASSLLAGGGPDTQYF
>TRBD2|TRBV11-2|TRBJ2-1|.
TGTGCCAGCAGCTTACTAGCGGGAGCCGGCTACAATGAGCAGTTCTTC
CASSLLAGAGYNEQFF
>.|TRBV6-7|TRBJ1-5|.
TGTGCCAGCAGTTACTCGATGATTGCGGGGGGCGGCAATCAGCCCCAGCATTTT
CASSYSMIAGGGNQPQHF